Presented here are 29 T cell receptor beta chains from one specimen sequenced in a study of identical twins. TCRdb processed the 5' RACE reads anew with MiXCR; each CDR3 protein has one entry. Among approximately 630,000 distinct CDR3 sequences listed, under 8.5% were seen once. The same data also went into a second study, on yellow fever vaccine responses in identical twins.

Source material: PBMCs. Source of these receptors: a woman aged 18 to 35 in good health.

The table lists this clonotype with a few counts. This chain connects TRBV20-1 to TRBJ1-6, with TRBD1 matching 7 bases. Per the germline V gene, CDR1 is DFQATT and CDR2 is SNEGSKA (reference sequence). This CDR3 is built from 16 residues. The V gene end was trimmed by 6 bases and the J gene end by 7 bases; junction bases not matched to a gene: 15. CDR3 in amino acids: CSAVVLGQGENSPLHF. The CDR3 nucleotides are TGCAGTGCGGTGGTACTGGGGCAGGGGGAGAATTCACCCCTCCACTTT.

This clonotype was recorded at least ten times. The chain employs TRBV14 and TRBJ2-7; 10 nucleotides match TRBD2. V trimming: 8 bases; J trimming: 4 bases; junction bases outside the gene matches: 11. The CDR3 sequence is 15 residues long. Germline-derived CDR1 and CDR2 are SGHDN and FVKESK. The DNA for the CDR3 is TGTGCCAGCCCCTACGGGACTAGCGAGATATACGAGCAGTACTTC. This sequence encodes CASPYGTSEIYEQYF.

The sample holds many counts of this clonotype. The V gene is TRBV27, the J gene TRBJ2-1; D is undetermined. Germline V lookup: CDR1 MNHEY, CDR2 SMNVEV (reference sequence). V lost 3 bases and J 2 bases, leaving 8 bases between the germline ends. The CDR3 spans 14 residues. Written as DNA, the CDR3 is TGTGCCAGCAGTTTCCCCGGGCCCTACAATGAGCAGTTCTTC. Protein: CASSFPGPYNEQFF.

This clonotype was seen many times. The V call is TRBV5-5, the J call TRBJ2-7; TRBD1 or TRBD2 may be the D gene (5 bases each). Per germline, CDR1 SGHKS and CDR2 YYEKEE (reference sequence). Trimming removed 7 bases at V and 2 bases at J, with 16 bases between. The CDR3 sequence is 14 residues long. CDR3 protein: CASEVGVGAYEQYV. CDR3 DNA sequence: TGTGCCAGCGAAGTGGGGGTAGGTGCCTACGAGCAGTACGTC.

Ten or more counts support this clonotype. The gene calls are TRBV7-9 and TRBJ1-2; 7 positions agree with TRBD1. The length of the CDR3 is 13 residues. Germline lookup yields CDR1 SEHNR and CDR2 FQNEAQ (reference sequence). J was trimmed by 5 bases and V by 5 bases; bases with no gene match: 5. The CDR3 coding sequence is TGTGCCAGCAGCGGACAGGTGGAATATGGCTACACCTTC. As protein: CASSGQVEYGYTF.

There are many counts of this clonotype. The V call is TRBV7-9, the J call TRBJ1-1, with D perhaps TRBD1 (6 bases). The V end was cut by 5 bases, the J end by 1 base, with 14 bases between. The CDR3 sequence is 15 residues long. Germline V lookup: CDR1 SEHNR, CDR2 FQNEAQ (reference sequence). The CDR3 region is CASSLEQGPNTEAFF. The DNA for the CDR3 is TGTGCCAGCAGCCTAGAACAGGGCCCGAACACTGAAGCTTTCTTT.

This clonotype has more than one count but fewer than ten. The chain is built from TRBV12-3 or TRBV12-4 and TRBJ2-2; 9 bases match TRBD2. This CDR3 has 17 residues. V lost 2 bases to trimming and J lost 0 bases; unmatched junction nucleotides: 4. CDR3 coding DNA: TGTGCCAGCAGTTTACCCCGGACTAGCGCGAACACCGGGGAGCTGTTTTTT. Translated, it gives CASSLPRTSANTGELFF.

This clonotype was observed at least ten times. The chain uses TRBV12-3 or TRBV12-4 and TRBJ1-1; 7 bases are a match to TRBD1. The CDR3 loop spans 14 amino acids. V dropped 7 bases and J dropped 0; count of bases not matched to a gene: 5. The CDR3: CASNRDSMNTEAFF. CDR3 coding DNA: TGTGCCAGCAACCGGGACAGCATGAACACTGAAGCTTTCTTT.

The rearrangement joins TRBV28 to TRBJ2-2; no clear D. The germline CDR1 and CDR2 sequences are MDHEN and SYDVKM. V was trimmed by 2 bases and J by 6 bases, leaving 13 bases between them. The CDR3 covers 15 residues. The CDR3 loop is CASSLVDPPSGELFF. The DNA of the CDR3 is TGTGCCAGCAGTTTAGTGGACCCGCCTTCCGGGGAGCTGTTTTTT.

The J gene is TRBJ1-6, the V gene TRBV3-1; D might be TRBD1 (6 bases). The germline V and J ends were trimmed by 5 bases and 0 bases, with 11 bases remaining between them. The CDR3 extends over 16 amino acids. Germline-derived CDR1 and CDR2 are LGHDT and YNNKEL (reference sequence). This CDR3 reads CASSKGGSSYNSPLHF. DNA for the CDR3: TGTGCCAGCAGCAAGGGGGGGAGCTCCTATAATTCACCCCTCCACTTT. The full variable domain, with the rest looked up from reference TRBV3-1 and TRBJ1-6, is DTAVSQTPKYLVTQMGNDKSIKCEQNLGHDTMYWYKQDSKKFLKIMFSYNNKELIINETVPNRFSPKSPDKAHLNLHINSLELGDSAVYFCASSKGGSSYNSPLHFGNGTRLTVT.

This clonotype has at least ten counts. V and J are TRBV3-1 and TRBJ2-3, with D possibly being TRBD1 (6 bases). CDR1 and CDR2 (germline): LGHDT, YNNKEL (reference sequence). Trimming left V 1 base short and J 1 base short, with 12 bases between. The CDR3 has 16 residues. The CDR3 nucleotides read TGTGCCAGCAGCCAAGTAGGGCCAGGGGGCACAGATACGCAGTATTTT. It is translated as CASSQVGPGGTDTQYF.

This clonotype occurred many times. The chain recombines TRBV29-1 with TRBJ2-5; TRBD2 matches 7 bases. CDR1 and CDR2 (germline): SQVTM, ANQGSEA. V was pared by 4 bases and J by 3 bases, with 11 bases of the junction left unmatched. The length of the CDR3 is 15 residues. The CDR3 DNA is TGCAGCGTTGGGCCCCGGGGAGGGCCGAAAGAGACCCAGTACTTC. This encodes CSVGPRGGPKETQYF.

There are a few counts of this clonotype. The genes are TRBV11-2 and TRBJ2-1, with D unclear. V was cut by 2 bases and J by 0 bases, with 8 bases left in between. Germline CDR1 is SGHAT and CDR2 is FQNNGV. This CDR3 has 15 amino acids. DNA of the CDR3: TGTGCCAGCAGCTTATGGGCAACCTCCTACAATGAGCAGTTCTTC. This encodes CASSLWATSYNEQFF.

The J gene is TRBJ2-3, the V gene TRBV7-2, with D unresolved. Germline-derived CDR1 and CDR2 are SGHTA and FQGNSA. V shed 5 bases and J shed 0 bases, with 15 bases lying between them. The CDR3 has 16 amino acids. CDR3 protein: CASSTTGTASTDTQYF. The CDR3 DNA reads TGTGCCAGCAGCACTACCGGTACTGCTAGCACAGATACGCAGTATTTT.

This CDR3 is CATGGSGYNEQFF. Here the CDR3 DNA reads TGTGCCACAGGCGGGAGTGGCTACAATGAGCAGTTCTTC. The gene calls are TRBV12-3 or TRBV12-4 and TRBJ2-1; TRBD2 matches 7 bases. This CDR3 is 13 amino acids long. Trimming removed 10 bases from V and 3 bases from J; junction bases left unmatched: 6.

This clonotype was recorded many times. V is TRBV12-3 or TRBV12-4 and J is TRBJ2-1, with D possibly TRBD2 on 6 matching bases. V lost 8 bases and J 1 base, leaving 6 bases between the germline ends. CDR3 size: 12 residues. CDR3 in amino acids: CASGGSYNEQFF. In DNA, the CDR3 is TGTGCCAGCGGGGGGTCCTACAATGAGCAGTTCTTC.

The J gene is TRBJ2-1, the V gene TRBV18, with TRBD2 identical over 11 bases. The CDR3 sequence is 18 residues long. Germline-derived CDR1 and CDR2 are KGHSH and LQKENI. Trimming took 3 bases from V and 0 from J; bases not matched to a gene: 7. The DNA of the CDR3 is TGTGCCAGCTCACCTCCGGGACTAGCGGTCCCCTCCTACAATGAGCAGTTCTTC. Amino acids: CASSPPGLAVPSYNEQFF.

CDR3 in amino acids: CSVEDPLRGWPYEQYF. In DNA, the CDR3 is TGCAGCGTTGAAGATCCCCTACGGGGGTGGCCCTACGAGCAGTACTTC. V is TRBV29-1 and J is TRBJ2-7, with a possible D match to TRBD2 (6 bases). Germline-derived CDR1 and CDR2 are SQVTM and ANQGSEA. Between the trimmed V and J ends, which lost 0 bases and 2 bases, there was a span of 17 bases. The CDR3 sequence is 16 residues long.

This clonotype was seen a few times. This sequence joins TRBV3-1 and TRBJ2-2, with 13 bases lining up with TRBD2. In germline, CDR1 is LGHDT, CDR2 YNNKEL (reference sequence). Germline trimming cut 3 bases from V and 5 bases from J; bases unmatched to any gene: 12. The CDR3 runs 19 residues. The CDR3 protein is CASSQQARGLAGWTGELFF. CDR3 coding DNA: TGTGCCAGCAGCCAGCAGGCGAGGGGACTAGCGGGATGGACCGGGGAGCTGTTTTTT.

This clonotype was seen at least ten times. J is TRBJ2-5 and V is TRBV27; D remains unclear. CDR1 is MNHEY and CDR2 is SMNVEV in the germline V gene (reference sequence). V was pared by 5 bases and J by 5 bases, with 18 bases between. The length of the CDR3 is 15 residues. The CDR3 DNA reads as TGTGCCAGCAGTCTTATATATCCCCCTGGGGAGACCCAGTACTTC. The encoded protein is CASSLIYPPGETQYF.

The chain joins TRBV20-1 to TRBJ2-7; TRBD1 agrees at 7 bases. The germline V gene encodes CDR1 DFQATT and CDR2 SNEGSKA (reference sequence). Trimming at V came to 3 bases and at J to 5 bases, leaving 19 bases not matched to a gene. The CDR3 is 17 residues long. The CDR3 DNA is TGCAGTGCTAGCGCGACCACTGGGACAGAAGTTCGCGACGAGCAGTACGTC. Translated: CSASATTGTEVRDEQYV.

The chain employs TRBV7-2 and TRBJ2-1; 9 bases agree with TRBD2. The CDR3 is 16 amino acids. Germline CDR1 is SGHTA and CDR2 is FQGNSA. V was pared by 5 bases and J by 1 base, with 6 bases of the junction left unmatched. For the CDR3, the DNA is TGTGCCAGCAGCGTAGGTAGCGGGAGTTCCTACAATGAGCAGTTCTTC. Translation gives CASSVGSGSSYNEQFF. Full variable domain (rest looked up from reference TRBV7-2 and TRBJ2-1): GAGVSQSPSNKVTEKGKDVELRCDPISGHTALYWYRQSLGQGLEFLIYFQGNSAPDKSGLPSDRFSAERTGGSVSTLTIQRTQQEDSAVYLCASSVGSGSSYNEQFFGPGTRLTVL.

The chain recombines TRBV6-5 with TRBJ2-7; D unclear. Germline V CDR1 and CDR2: MNHEY, SVGAGI. The CDR3 covers 15 residues. The ends were cut back, 2 bases at V and 0 bases at J, with 11 bases in the middle. The CDR3: CASSYKPQSSYEQYF. The CDR3 DNA reads TGTGCCAGCAGTTACAAACCGCAAAGCTCCTACGAGCAGTACTTC.

The chain has TRBV24-1 and TRBJ2-1, with 9 bases matching TRBD2. After removal of 3 bases from V and 9 bases from J, the junction contained 8 bases not matched to a gene. This CDR3 comprises 15 residues. Germline CDR1 is KGHDR and CDR2 is SFDVKD. CDR3 sequence: CATSDNRAGGGEQFF. The CDR3 coding sequence is TGTGCCACCAGTGATAACAGAGCGGGAGGAGGTGAGCAGTTCTTC.

Ten or more counts support this clonotype. This sequence joins TRBV27 and TRBJ1-6; 7 bases are shared with TRBD1. The CDR3 consists of 14 residues. Germline assignment: CDR1 MNHEY and CDR2 SMNVEV (reference sequence). V trimming: 7 bases; J trimming: 7 bases; junction bases outside the gene matches: 7. The CDR3 loop is CASTRTGANSPLHF. For the CDR3, the DNA is TGTGCCAGCACCAGGACAGGCGCAAATTCACCCCTCCACTTT.

The chain employs TRBV7-9 and TRBJ1-4; TRBD1 aligns across 8 bases. The CDR3 loop spans 15 amino acids. CDR1 and CDR2 (germline): SEHNR, FQNEAQ (reference sequence). With 3 bases clipped from V and 2 bases from J, the junction kept 2 bases outside the gene matches. The CDR3: CASSFNRGTNEKLFF. CDR3 sequence (DNA): TGTGCCAGCAGCTTTAACAGGGGGACTAATGAAAAACTGTTTTTT.

This clonotype was recorded at least ten times. The CDR3 sequence: CAISESPGAKETQYF. The CDR3 DNA sequence: TGTGCCATCAGTGAGTCGCCGGGGGCAAAAGAGACCCAGTACTTC. The chain carries TRBV10-3 and TRBJ2-5; the D gene could be TRBD1 or TRBD2 (6 bases each). Germline CDR1 ENHRY, CDR2 SYGVKD. Trimming removed 0 bases at V and 3 bases at J, with 11 bases between. The CDR3 runs 15 residues.

This chain joins TRBV6-5 and TRBJ2-7; 9 bases match TRBD2. The CDR3 runs 15 residues. Germline V gene data show CDR1 as MNHEY and CDR2 as SVGAGI. The trim removed 3 bases at V and 6 bases at J, leaving 9 bases unmatched. The CDR3 loop reads CASSYMREGIGEQYF. DNA for the CDR3: TGTGCCAGCAGTTATATGCGGGAGGGCATTGGCGAGCAGTACTTC.

This chain connects TRBV5-1 to TRBJ2-3, with D unresolved. V lost 5 bases and J lost 6, with 22 bases in between. CDR3 length: 16 amino acids. In germline, CDR1 is SGHRS, CDR2 YFSETQ. This chain's CDR3 is CASSRAVPDGKDTQYF. The CDR3 DNA sequence: TGCGCCAGCAGTCGGGCCGTCCCGGATGGGAAGGATACGCAGTATTTT.